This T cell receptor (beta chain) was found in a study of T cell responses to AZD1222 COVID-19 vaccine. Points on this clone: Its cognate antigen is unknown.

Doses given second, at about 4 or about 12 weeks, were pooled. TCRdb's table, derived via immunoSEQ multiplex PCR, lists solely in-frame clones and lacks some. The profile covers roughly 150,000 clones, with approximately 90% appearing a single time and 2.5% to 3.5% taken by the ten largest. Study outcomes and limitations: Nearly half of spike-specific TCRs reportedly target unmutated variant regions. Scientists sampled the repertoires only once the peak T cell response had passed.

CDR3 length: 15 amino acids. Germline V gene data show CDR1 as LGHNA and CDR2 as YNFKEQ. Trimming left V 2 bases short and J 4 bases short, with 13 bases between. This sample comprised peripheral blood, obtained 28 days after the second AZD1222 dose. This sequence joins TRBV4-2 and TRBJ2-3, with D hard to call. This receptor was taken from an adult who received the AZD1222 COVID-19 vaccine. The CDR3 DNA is TGTGCCAGCAGCCAAAGACTTATAAAGTCAGATACGCAGTATTTT. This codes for CASSQRLIKSDTQYF.